Each of the 8 T cell receptor beta chains below was sequenced from the same sample in a study of cytomegalovirus exposure and HLA in healthy donors. This PCR relied on a set of 60 Vbeta primers and 13 Jbeta primers. Sequencing was performed with immunoSEQ multiplex PCR; in TCRdb, only in-frame clones are kept and a portion is missing. The repertoire holds roughly 170,000 clones, over 80% seen once, with around 1.6% in the top ten. The material sequenced was PBMCs. Receptors originate from a man in his fifties in good health and CMV-seronegative.

A single count supports this clone. The chain recombines TRBV27 with TRBJ2-5, with D possibly TRBD1 on 6 matching bases. There are 11 residues in the CDR3. Deletions cut 5 bases from V and 7 bases from J, with 8 bases between. Germline V gene sequence: CDR1 MNHEY, CDR2 SMNVEV (reference sequence). CDR3 nucleotide sequence: TGTGCCAGCAGTGCAGGGGTGACCCAGTACTTC. Residues: CASSAGVTQYF.

This clone has just a few counts. CDR3 nucleotides: TGCGCCAGCAGCCAATATTGGACATCGAACACCGGGGAGCTGTTTTTT. This codes for CASSQYWTSNTGELFF. This chain connects TRBV4-3 to TRBJ2-2, with TRBD1 as a possible D gene (5 bases). Trimming left V 2 bases short and J 0 bases short, with 10 bases between. The germline CDR1 and CDR2 sequences are LGHNA and YSLEER. The CDR3 is 16 amino acids.

The V call is TRBV7-2, the J call TRBJ2-1; D may be TRBD2 (5 bases). Germline CDR1 SGHTA, CDR2 FQGNSA. V was shortened by 3 bases and J by 6 bases, with 15 bases between the two germline ends. CDR3 size: 15 residues. The CDR3 DNA follows: TGTGCCAGCAGCTTGGTCGGGCTAGCTGGCAATGAGCAGTTCTTC. Residues: CASSLVGLAGNEQFF. Variable domain in full (rest from reference TRBV7-2 and TRBJ2-1): GAGVSQSPSNKVTEKGKDVELRCDPISGHTALYWYRQSLGQGLEFLIYFQGNSAPDKSGLPSDRFSAERTGGSVSTLTIQRTQQEDSAVYLCASSLVGLAGNEQFFGPGTRLTVL.

The chain recombines TRBV19 with TRBJ1-5; no definite D call. Germline CDR1 is LNHDA and CDR2 is SQIVND (reference sequence). The CDR3 is 15 residues long. Between the trimmed V and J ends, which lost 6 bases and 7 bases, there was a span of 19 bases. DNA of the CDR3: TGTGCCAGTAGGGGCCTGGACTCCTGGTGGCAGCCCCAGCATTTT. Protein product: CASRGLDSWWQPQHF.

The CDR3 DNA follows: TGTGCCAGCCCTCAGGGGGGATCGAACACCGGGGAGCTGTTTTTT. Protein product: CASPQGGSNTGELFF. The chain combines TRBV7-9 with TRBJ2-2, with D possibly matching TRBD1 (7 bases). The V gene's germline CDR1 is SEHNR and CDR2 FQNEAQ (reference sequence). The germline V and J ends were trimmed by 8 bases and 0 bases, with 13 bases remaining between them. The CDR3 length is 15 residues.

V gene TRBV5-4 combines with J gene TRBJ1-1; D is unclear. The CDR3 spans 16 residues. With 5 bases removed from V and 1 base from J, the gap between germline ends came to 18 bases. CDR1 is SGHNT, CDR2 YYREEE, per germline (reference sequence). CDR3 amino acids: CASSFMASRENTEAFF. The DNA for the CDR3 is TGTGCCAGCAGTTTTATGGCGTCCCGGGAGAACACTGAAGCTTTCTTT.

This chain connects TRBV6-1 to TRBJ2-1, with 8 bases lining up with TRBD1. Germline V CDR1 and CDR2: MNHNS, SASEGT. The V segment lost 8 bases and the J segment 8 bases; nucleotides outside the gene matches: 5. The CDR3 contains 12 residues. CDR3 coding DNA: TGTGCCAGCTTGGACAGGGAGCATGAGCAGTTCTTC. This sequence encodes CASLDREHEQFF.

The genes are TRBV4-2 and TRBJ2-5, with 10 bases fitting TRBD1. CDR1 LGHNA and CDR2 YNFKEQ come from the germline V gene. J lost 1 base, V lost 3 bases, and 5 bases had no gene match. The CDR3 runs to 16 residues. This CDR3 is CASSQGQGWGQETQYF. As DNA, the CDR3 is TGTGCCAGCAGCCAGGGACAGGGGTGGGGCCAAGAGACCCAGTACTTC.